This is a list of T cell receptor beta chains from one sample in a study of T-cell reconstitution after alpha-beta-depleted transplantation in children. TCRdb redid the calling of the PCR reads with MiXCR, one entry per CDR3 protein. The sample consists of around 300,000 distinct CDR3 sequences, less than 9.5% of them appearing once. The sequenced sample was peripheral blood, obtained 360 days after TCRalphabeta/CD19-depleted stem cell transplant. These receptor sequences come from a female patient aged 2-9 years who had a stem cell transplant for Fanconi anemia, so the T cells may come from the graft donor. CDR3s leave out the opening cysteine and the closing phenylalanine or tryptophan.

j_call,v_call,cdr3_aa
TRBJ2-5,TRBV4-2,ASSQDRGGPETQY
TRBJ2-1,TRBV7-3,ASSLIGTGAGGNDNEQF
TRBJ2-3,TRBV2,AEGGQPQY
TRBJ1-3,TRBV6-5,ASSYSLDRADTIY
TRBJ1-3,TRBV7-2,ASSYFGNTIY
TRBJ2-4,TRBV12-3/TRBV12-4,ASRRQENIQY
TRBJ1-4,TRBV20-1,SAIRGQGVTNEKLF
TRBJ2-7,TRBV3-1,ASSPRNRVTEQY
TRBJ2-1,TRBV20-1,SARDRGRSYNEQF
TRBJ1-1,TRBV10-3,AISESLGLNTEAF
TRBJ1-1,TRBV27,ASSLLRGMNTEAF
TRBJ1-5,TRBV6-1,ASSGGRPYQPQH
TRBJ2-3,TRBV11-2,ASSLIGPLTGDTQY
TRBJ2-4,TRBV10-3,AISEPGTGNIQY
TRBJ1-1,TRBV5-1,ASSFDPNTEAF
TRBJ1-5,TRBV19,ASSHYLEVTKPQH
TRBJ2-3,TRBV18,ASSPELKSADTQY
TRBJ2-3,TRBV10-3,AINQQGVERELTDTQY
TRBJ1-4,TRBV11-1,ASSVGWDRGDESEKLF
TRBJ1-2,TRBV29-1,SAKQGASYGYT
TRBJ2-3,TRBV20-1,SARSGLSTDTQY
TRBJ2-7,TRBV3-1,ASSKKGTRRTSYEQY
TRBJ2-1,TRBV7-3,ASSPNRGTSGNEQF
TRBJ2-3,TRBV6-5,ASSYPGRSQLQY
TRBJ2-7,TRBV6-5,ASSYLGQARVYEQY
TRBJ1-2,TRBV5-1,ASSSGTTNGYT
TRBJ1-5,TRBV27,ASSPWTVSNQPQH
TRBJ1-2,TRBV6-2/TRBV6-3,ASSYPQGET
TRBJ2-7,TRBV12-3/TRBV12-4,ASNPQGSSYEQY